This T cell receptor (beta chain) was identified during a study of blood T cell repertoires in COVID-19. Original processing notes: Researchers report that nucleated cell counts were estimated from reference gene primer amplification. Here immunoSEQ multiplex PCR was the method, and the copy in TCRdb shows in-frame clones only, minus some. V and J calls and clone size are copied from that table; D and trimming were computed from the DNA. The sample holds about 110,000 clones, around 86% seen once. V lost 4 bases to trimming and J lost 1 base; unmatched junction nucleotides: 4. The germline V gene encodes CDR1 SGHAT and CDR2 FQNNGV. The CDR3 is 14 residues long.

This receptor was taken from a woman between 65 and 79 years old with acute or convalescent COVID-19. Specimen: peripheral blood. The chain joins TRBV11-2 to TRBJ2-7; 7 bases map to TRBD1. CDR3 residues: CASSYGDRSYEQYF. CDR3 sequence (DNA): TGTGCCAGCAGCTACGGGGACAGATCCTACGAGCAGTACTTC.